This entry describes one T cell receptor beta chain. The target of this receptor is not known. Base qualities were left out, and no much larger clone turns up one base away. High-throughput TCRbeta CDR3 sequencing of frozen genomic DNA was performed by immunoSEQ, including PCR amplification, mapping, bias correction and internal controls. The study's processing was this. Productive rearrangements were kept, and unique TCRbeta sequences were defined by CDR3 nucleotide sequence plus V and J gene. Donor-reactive sequences required at least 5-fold expansion in CFSE-low cells versus unstimulated pre-transplant cells and at least 0.01% frequency. Minimum frequency thresholds were set for each subject on the basis of the unstimulated sample with the lowest template count, so that a detection power of at least 90% was ensured. Jensen-Shannon divergence between the top 1000 TCRbeta sequences post-transplant and pre-transplant was used to measure repertoire turnover. Changes in detection of donor-reactive sequences were assessed with two-sided Fisher's exact tests. As stored in TCRdb, this immuneACCESS dataset retains in-frame rearrangements with V and J assigned. A fraction of the clones does not appear; measured against another copy, unresolved V genes explain less than half of the discrepancy, and the remainder lacks a known reason. V and J calls plus clone size are reproduced from that table; the DNA served to infer D and trimming. In all, the sample holds 50,000 to 60,000 clones, and 70% to 80% of those were seen once. 2.8% of the sample is in the top ten clones.

For CDR1 and CDR2, the germline V gene lists MDHEN and SYDVKM. The junction shows trimming of 6 bases on V and 8 bases on J, plus 13 bases between the germline ends. From cysteine to phenylalanine, the CDR3 is 12 amino acids long. Only CDR3 DNA remains: 36 bases, in frame from the first base. Unstimulated PBMCs, after thawing, were stained for CD3, CD4 and CD8 and then FACS-sorted into CD3+CD4+ and CD3+CD8+ populations. All 8 studied subjects were randomized to withdrawal of immunosuppression. The Qiagen DNeasy Blood and Tissue Kit was used for isolation of genomic DNA. The source of the sample is a study of T cell clones after liver transplantation (dated by TCRdb to between 2018 and 2021). Background on the whole study: The samples were obtained from ITN030ST, a randomized trial that attempted immunosuppression withdrawal within 2 years after liver transplantation. Of the eight recipients, a few were HCV-positive, while the remaining recipients had been transplanted for non-autoimmune, non-viral indications. Blood samples were taken pre-transplant, pre-randomization before withdrawal, and post-randomization after full withdrawal or failed withdrawal. The subjects received no induction therapy and were kept on standard immunosuppression until randomization at 12-24 months post-transplant. Donor-reactive T cell clones were identified using TCRbeta sequencing after a pre-transplant mixed lymphocyte reaction and were then followed in post-transplant blood. Tolerance was defined as complete withdrawal of immunosuppression for at least one year without a rise in liver enzymes beyond twice the upper limit of normal. The studied cohort comprised 8 liver transplant recipients, 3 classified as tolerant and 5 as non-tolerant. As an antigen-independent comparator for donor-reactive sequences, third party-reactive TCRbeta sequences were also identified from pre-transplant MLRs. Paper-wide results and their limitations: A significant post-transplant decrease in circulating donor-reactive CD4 TCRbeta sequences was observed in 5 of 8 subjects, irrespective of tolerance or HCV status. Conclusions were preliminary, limited by small, heterogeneous patient numbers and non-standardized post-transplant time points. When repertoire turnover was taken into account, detection of donor-reactive sequences was significantly reduced in 7 of 8 subjects for CD4 and in 8 of 8 subjects for CD8. Donor-reactive sequences declined more than third party-reactive ones, suggesting partial antigen-specific deletion unrelated to withdrawal success. In two subjects, low numbers of available donor cells limited the measurable donor-reactive repertoire. Since no allograft tissue specimens were available, donor-reactive T cells may have migrated into the graft instead of being deleted.

This chain is built from TRBV28 and TRBJ1-2; TRBD1 is perhaps the D gene, given 6 matching bases. The source material was CD4+ T cells from blood, sampled at the approximately 15-month timepoint. This TCR derives from a human patient who received a liver transplant. After a transplant, some T cells may be of graft donor origin. CDR3 protein: CASSITGSGYTF. The DNA is as follows: TGTGCCAGCAGCATAACAGGGAGCGGCTACACCTTC.